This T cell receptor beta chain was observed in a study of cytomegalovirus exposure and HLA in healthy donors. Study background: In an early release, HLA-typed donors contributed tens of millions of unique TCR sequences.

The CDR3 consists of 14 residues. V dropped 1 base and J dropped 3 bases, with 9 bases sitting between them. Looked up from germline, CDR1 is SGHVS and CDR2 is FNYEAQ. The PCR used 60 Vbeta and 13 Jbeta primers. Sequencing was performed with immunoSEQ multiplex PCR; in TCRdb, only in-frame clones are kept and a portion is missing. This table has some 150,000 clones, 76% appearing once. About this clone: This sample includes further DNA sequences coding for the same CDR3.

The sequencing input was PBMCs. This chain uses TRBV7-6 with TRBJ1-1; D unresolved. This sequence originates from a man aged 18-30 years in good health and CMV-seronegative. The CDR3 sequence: CASSLEAGYTEAFF. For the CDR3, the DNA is TGTGCCAGCAGCTTAGAGGCCGGGTACACTGAAGCTTTCTTT.